This paragraph covers one T cell receptor beta chain sequence. This clone was seen many times. Which antigen it targets is not known. No base qualities exist here, and no much larger clone lies one base off it. These data originate in a study of beta chain features in type 1 diabetes (dated by TCRdb to 2016 to 2018). The study in broad terms: No differences in mean age, gender distribution, total cell number or subset yield were found between patients and healthy donors. In the study, recently diagnosed type 1 diabetes patients and matched healthy donors were compared on the TCRB repertoires of their sorted circulating CD4+ T cell subsets. A total of approximately 100 million sorted cells were examined across all samples, and the number of cells per subset was strongly correlated with RNA yield. Whereas all 30 or so donors provided naive and central memory subsets, regulatory and stem cell-like memory subsets were isolated from just 8 patients and about 8 healthy donors.

Each donor gave one peripheral blood draw, averaging approximately 110 mL, which was collected into heparinised tubes. A BD FACSAria II and a panel including CD45RO, CCR7, CD25, CD127, CD95 and CD27 were used to sort naive, central memory, regulatory and stem cell-like memory CD4+ T cells. All sorted populations exceeded 98% purity. PBMCs were separated immediately by Lymphoprep density gradient centrifugation and were stained directly, without being cultured. So that batch effects would be minimized, each experiment stained and sorted samples in pairs, pairing one healthy donor with one patient. Looking up the germline V gene yields CDR1 SGHRS and CDR2 YFSETQ. V is cut by 4 bases and J by 5 bases, and the space between the germline ends is 18 bases. The CDR3 spans 15 residues, from the cysteine through the phenylalanine. The only DNA kept is the CDR3, 45 bases in frame from the first base. The research as a whole found: In all four CD4+ subsets, TCRB CDR3 length was moderately but significantly shorter in type 1 diabetes patients. PCR might favor shorter templates, but patient and control samples were amplified and corrected together, so any skew would affect both groups equally. Because small numbers of individuals were included in the HLA sub-analyses, any influence of HLA type on TCRB rearrangement was left unresolved. Fewer insertions and more nucleotide deletions at VDJ recombination sites were observed in patients with type 1 diabetes, implying thymic rearrangement abnormalities. Naive, central memory and regulatory TCRB repertoires appeared to be more similar among patients than among healthy donors. Because cDNA was sequenced instead of genomic DNA, activated cells with high expression could be over-represented, although the groups did not differ in activation or CD3 levels.

All of the isolated RNA was reverse transcribed with the High Capacity cDNA Reverse Transcription Kit, so expressed TCRB transcripts were sequenced. Naive, central memory and regulatory T cell samples underwent deep immunoSEQ sequencing, averaging around 4 million total reads per sample. Sorted cells were lysed in RLT buffer and RNA was extracted with DNase-treated RNeasy Micro or Mini kits, depending on cell number. Each cell subset was processed separately to prevent cross-contamination, with patient and healthy donor samples processed together. The immunoSEQ multiplex PCR was used to amplify TCRB sequences from cDNA, yielding 87-bp fragments that span the CDR3 region. Sequencing of the amplicons was done on the Illumina HiSeq platform. Per the authors' processing: Synthetic template baselines were used to correct PCR bias computationally, reads within Hamming distance 2 were collapsed, and singletons that could not be merged were discarded. By aligning reads against IMGT, V, D and J genes, CDR3 length, and insertions or deletions at six rearrangement sites were assigned. Clonotype counts were normalized to sorted cell number within each subset before computing true diversity and Gini coefficients with the tcR R package. The overlap coefficient, calculated on TCRB nucleotide sequences, was used to measure repertoire sharing. TCRdb carries this immuneACCESS record with in-frame sequences only. Its versions omit some clonotypes, under half of them owing to an unresolved V gene in the studies checked, with the rest unexplained. The D gene and trimming were derived from the DNA, and the V and J assignments and clone size from that table. Counted in this sample were under 300,000 clones; about 30% of them appeared once. 4% of the sample belongs to the ten largest clones.

The source material was central memory CD4+ T cells from blood. The rearrangement combines TRBV5-1 with TRBJ2-5, with TRBD2 as a weak D call on 5 bases. This TCR came from a man in his thirties or forties in good health. The nucleotides are TGCGCCAGCAGCCCGGGGTTAAAGGGTCGGGAGACCCAGTACTTC. Its protein product is CASSPGLKGRETQYF.